This T cell receptor beta chain was retrieved from a study of T-cell memory formation after mild COVID-19. At the level of the study: Largely, TCR clusters stayed within a single donor. Study-level findings and limits: Pre-infection memory held some responding clones, suggesting pre-existing cross-reactive T cells responded.

This clonotype has just a few counts. The antigen is unknown. Each CDR3 protein gets one entry after TCRdb re-called the 5' RACE reads with MiXCR. This repertoire shows hundreds of thousands of distinct CDR3 sequences, around 20% found once; its top ten account for around 8%. This CDR3 has 16 amino acids. The V end lost 0 bases, the J end lost 4 bases, and 15 bases lay between the germline ends. From germline, CDR1 is LGHDT and CDR2 YNNKEL (reference sequence). The V and J genes are TRBV3-1 and TRBJ1-2; D remains unclear. What was sequenced was PBMCs or a T cell subset sorted from them (not recorded which). This clonotype was sampled from an adult woman who had mild COVID-19 (a few samples of this study predate the infection). Cell type and time point are not known. The CDR3: CASSQDLPIESYGYTF. The CDR3 nucleotides read TGTGCCAGCAGCCAAGATCTCCCGATCGAGTCCTATGGCTACACCTTC.